This T cell receptor beta chain was sequenced during a study of blood T cell repertoires in COVID-19. Turning to the study itself: PBMCs, B-cell-depleted T cells, or T cells were the source of the cDNA or gDNA that made up the material.

Authors' processing steps: It was from reference gene primer amplification that nucleated cell counts were estimated. The assay was immunoSEQ multiplex PCR, and TCRdb's table has in-frame clones only and misses some. The DNA gave D and trimming, while V, J and clone size come from that table. The top ten clones hold around a sixth of a sample with 150,000 to 200,000 clones, approximately 87% of them seen once. The germline gives CDR1 ENHRY, CDR2 SYGVKD. V shed 2 bases, J shed 7 bases, and the junction held 11 bases outside the gene matches. This CDR3 has 17 amino acids. Sequenced material: peripheral blood. V and J are TRBV10-3 and TRBJ2-2; 9 bases line up with TRBD1. This TCR was sampled from a person between 70 and 80 years old with COVID-19, enrolled during active disease. CDR3 bases: TGTGCCATCAGTGAGACAGGGGGCTTCGCTCTGGGCGGGGAGCTGTTTTTT. It translates to CAISETGGFALGGELFF.